This TCR beta chain derives from a study of shared T cell receptors in the human thymus. Germline CDR1 SGHRS, CDR2 YFSETQ. The CDR3 spans 14 residues. With 2 bases removed from V and 6 bases from J, the gap between germline ends came to 14 bases. The repertoire was sequenced with immunoSEQ multiplex PCR; TCRdb's copy has only in-frame clones and lacks some. The sample contains 550,000 to 800,000 clones, 80% to 90% of which appear only once. This clone has a single count. In addition, the sample was reused for a study of human thymus T cells. That work states: The thymus was resected at corrective cardiac surgery. V and J gene usage appeared biased in thymic and blood repertoires.

This clonotype was sampled from a girl less than two years old with a congenital heart defect. Source material: thymocytes. This chain uses TRBV5-1 with TRBJ1-1; D is possibly TRBD1 (6 bases). The CDR3 loop reads CASSFRGGGAEAFF. The CDR3, as DNA: TGCGCCAGCAGCTTCCGTGGGGGGGGCGCTGAAGCTTTCTTT.